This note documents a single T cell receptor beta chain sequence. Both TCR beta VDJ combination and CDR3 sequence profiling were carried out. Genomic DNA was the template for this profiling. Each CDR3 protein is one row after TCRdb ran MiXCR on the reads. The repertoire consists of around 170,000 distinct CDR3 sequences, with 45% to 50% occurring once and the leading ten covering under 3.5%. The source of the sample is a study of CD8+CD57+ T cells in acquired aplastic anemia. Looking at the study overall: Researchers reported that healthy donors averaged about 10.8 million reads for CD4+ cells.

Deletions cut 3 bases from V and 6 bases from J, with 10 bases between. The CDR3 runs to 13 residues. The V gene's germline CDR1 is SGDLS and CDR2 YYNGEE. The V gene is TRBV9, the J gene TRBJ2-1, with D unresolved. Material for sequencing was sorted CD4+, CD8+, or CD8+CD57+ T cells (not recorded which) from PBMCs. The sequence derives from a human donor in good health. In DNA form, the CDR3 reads TGTGCCAGCAGCGCGGCAGAAATCAATGAGCAGTTCTTC. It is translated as CASSAAEINEQFF.